These T cell receptor beta chains were read from a single sample in a study of blood T cell repertoires in COVID-19. Produced via immunoSEQ multiplex PCR; TCRdb's table is partial and in-frame only. The repertoire consists of 200,000 to 250,000 clones, with under 90% occurring once and the leading ten covering 7.8%. Sequencing input: peripheral blood. The origin of the receptors is an elderly woman with COVID-19, enrolled during active disease. CDR3s include the opening cysteine and the closing phenylalanine or tryptophan. The order of the fields is clone size, J gene, V gene, CDR3 protein. Size is stated for part of the rows, as once, few or many counts, or as a class when the clone is expanded.

NA,TRBJ1-4,TRBV3-1/TRBV3-2,CASSQVTGTEKLFF
NA,TRBJ1-1,TRBV29-1,CSVQQGSFTEAFF
NA,TRBJ2-7,TRBV18,CASSPGPGAEGEQYF
NA,TRBJ1-2,TRBV2,CASSAGGYGYTF
NA,TRBJ2-1,TRBV5-1,CASSFTGTSGYNEQFF
NA,TRBJ1-1,TRBV7-8,CASSKGGGRNTEAFF
NA,TRBJ2-1,TRBV19,CASSMGQGFRVGEQFF
NA,TRBJ1-1,TRBV18,CASSGGAMNTEAFF
NA,TRBJ1-6,TRBV27,CASSLSGAGNSPLHF
NA,TRBJ2-3,TRBV19,CASSTTSGGPDTQYF
NA,TRBJ2-2,TRBV5-1,CASTLRGQGATGELFF
NA,TRBJ1-5,TRBV2,CASSPSTGGISNQPQHF
NA,TRBJ1-1,TRBV19,CASSKARGVTEAFF
NA,TRBJ1-2,TRBV5-1,CASSPFLDGGPAGYTF
NA,TRBJ2-5,TRBV5-1,CASSLVGLAGAQETQYF
NA,TRBJ1-5,TRBV24-1,CATSDGTGGHQPQHF
NA,TRBJ1-1,TRBV3-1/TRBV3-2,CASSQLQGNTEAFF
NA,TRBJ2-2,TRBV19,CASSTRTGNTGELFF
NA,TRBJ2-5,TRBV19,CASSPTGRRETQYF
NA,TRBJ2-1,TRBV7-2,CASSPGVTNEQFF
NA,TRBJ2-6,TRBV7-3,CASSRTVEGSLTF
once,TRBJ2-2,TRBV5-4,CASSLGGARDTGELFF
NA,TRBJ1-2,TRBV6-5,CASSRTGPNYGYTF
NA,TRBJ1-1,TRBV18,CASSPATGNTEAFF
once,TRBJ2-2,TRBV4-1,CASSQGTVPTGELFF
NA,TRBJ1-3,TRBV6-5,CATPMGTTGNTIYF
once,TRBJ1-4,TRBV5-1,CASSFRITGGANEKLFF
NA,TRBJ2-1,TRBV9,CASSVDSFDEQFF
NA,TRBJ2-1,TRBV7-3,CASSYQGLYNEQFF
NA,TRBJ2-7,TRBV6-5,CASSVHRDEQYF
few,TRBJ1-2,TRBV6-5,CASSPGFSYGYTF
NA,TRBJ1-2,TRBV6-5,CASSSLANYGYTF
NA,TRBJ1-2,TRBV5-1,CASSPGTGGYGYTF
NA,TRBJ1-1,TRBV6-6,CASSSPRENTEAFF
NA,TRBJ2-2,TRBV18,CASSPWGDGDTGELFF
once,TRBJ2-2,TRBV7-3,CASSPQGLAGGGGTGELFF
NA,TRBJ1-4,TRBV5-8,CASSLSRLRGEKLFF
NA,TRBJ2-6,TRBV3-1/TRBV3-2,CASSQEGLISGANVLTF
NA,TRBJ2-2,TRBV19,CASSISTGRVAGELFF
few,TRBJ1-2,TRBV3-1/TRBV3-2,CASSQENRGRNYGYTF
NA,TRBJ2-3,TRBV9,CASSSQTSGGLVSTDTQYF
NA,TRBJ1-1,TRBV27,CASSYRVYTEAFF
NA,TRBJ1-2,TRBV4-1,CASSQEGTGTGYTF
once,TRBJ1-1,TRBV5-5,CASSLDQVNTEAFF
NA,TRBJ2-1,TRBV6-2/TRBV6-3,CASSPGNEQFF
NA,TRBJ1-2,TRBV2,CASFPATGNYGYTF
NA,TRBJ1-1,TRBV18,CASSPGRGTEAFF
NA,TRBJ1-4,TRBV2,CASRGDSGKLFF
NA,TRBJ2-3,TRBV2,CASTRGGGPGTQYF
NA,TRBJ2-2,TRBV3-1/TRBV3-2,CASSLVSTGELFF
NA,TRBJ1-5,TRBV2,CASSQQGGWDQPQHF
NA,TRBJ1-1,TRBV15,CATSREVGRGFTEAFF
NA,TRBJ1-3,TRBV5-6,CASSSRNSFGNTIYF
once,TRBJ2-7,TRBV10-3,CAASGGVLEQYF
NA,TRBJ2-3,TRBV19,CASSLRVSALTDTQYF